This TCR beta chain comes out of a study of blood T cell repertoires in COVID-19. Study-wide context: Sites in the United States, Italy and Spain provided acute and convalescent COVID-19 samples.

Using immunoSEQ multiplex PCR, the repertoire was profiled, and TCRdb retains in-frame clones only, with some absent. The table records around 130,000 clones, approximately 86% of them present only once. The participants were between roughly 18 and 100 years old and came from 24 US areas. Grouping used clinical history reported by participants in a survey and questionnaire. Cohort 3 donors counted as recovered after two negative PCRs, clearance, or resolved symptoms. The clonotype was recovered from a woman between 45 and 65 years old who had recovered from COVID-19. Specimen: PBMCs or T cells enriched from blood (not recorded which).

This chain's CDR3 is CASSFHSAGSNTEAFF. The CDR3 nucleotides read TGTGCCAGCAGTTTTCATTCGGCAGGGTCGAACACTGAAGCTTTCTTT. The gene calls are TRBV27 and TRBJ1-1; the D gene is possibly TRBD1 (5 bases). The CDR3 totals 16 residues. Trimming stripped 3 bases from V and 1 base from J, with 15 bases between. CDR1 is MNHEY and CDR2 is SMNVEV in the germline V gene (reference sequence).